This TCR beta chain is from a study of blood T cell repertoires in COVID-19. About the study: Material from acute and convalescent COVID-19 was sourced from the United States, Italy and Spain.

Participant ages covered about 18 to 95 years across about 22 US areas. Clinical histories supplied by participants themselves formed the basis of cohort assignment. No more than 2 weeks before study entry, exposed participants had met a case of COVID-19. TCRdb's table, derived via immunoSEQ multiplex PCR, lists solely in-frame clones and lacks some. Here the sample spans about 200,000 clones, 84% being singletons. The CDR3 length is 16 residues. V shed 1 base, J shed 3 bases, and the junction held 8 bases outside the gene matches. The germline V gene encodes CDR1 LNHNV and CDR2 YYDKDF (reference sequence).

Sequencing used PBMCs or T cells enriched from blood (not recorded which). V and J are TRBV15 and TRBJ1-2; the match to TRBD1 covers 7 bases. The sequence came from a woman in her twenties or thirties who had been exposed to COVID-19. Written as DNA, the CDR3 is TGTGCCACCAGCAGAGGTGGATCAGGGGGATACTATGGCTACACCTTC. Translation: CATSRGGSGGYYGYTF. Drawing the rest from reference TRBV15 and TRBJ1-2, the complete variable domain is DAMVIQNPRYQVTQFGKPVTLSCSQTLNHNVMYWYQQKSSQAPKLLFHYYDKDFNNEADTPDNFQSRRPNTSFCFLDIRSPGLGDTAMYLCATSRGGSGGYYGYTFGSGTRLTVV.